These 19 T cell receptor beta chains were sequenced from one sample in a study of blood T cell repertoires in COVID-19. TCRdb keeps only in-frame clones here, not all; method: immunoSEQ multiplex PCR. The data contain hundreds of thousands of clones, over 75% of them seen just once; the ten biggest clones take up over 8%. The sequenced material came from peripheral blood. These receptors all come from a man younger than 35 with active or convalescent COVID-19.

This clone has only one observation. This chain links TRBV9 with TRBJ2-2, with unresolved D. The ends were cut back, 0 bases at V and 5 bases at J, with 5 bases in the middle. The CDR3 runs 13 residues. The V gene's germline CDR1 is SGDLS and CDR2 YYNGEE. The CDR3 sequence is CASSVAVTGELFF. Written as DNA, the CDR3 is TGTGCCAGCAGCGTAGCCGTTACCGGGGAGCTGTTTTTT. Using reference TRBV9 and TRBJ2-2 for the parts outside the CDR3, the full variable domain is DSGVTQTPKHLITATGQRVTLRCSPRSGDLSVYWYQQSLDQGLQFLIQYYNGEERAKGNILERFSAQQFPDLHSELNLSSLELGDSALYFCASSVAVTGELFFGEGSRLTVL.

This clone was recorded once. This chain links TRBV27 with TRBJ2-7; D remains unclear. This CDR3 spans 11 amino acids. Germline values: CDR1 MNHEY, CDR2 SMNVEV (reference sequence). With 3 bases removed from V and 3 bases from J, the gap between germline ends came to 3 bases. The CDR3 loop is CASSFGYEQYF. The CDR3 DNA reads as TGTGCCAGCAGTTTCGGCTACGAGCAGTACTTC.

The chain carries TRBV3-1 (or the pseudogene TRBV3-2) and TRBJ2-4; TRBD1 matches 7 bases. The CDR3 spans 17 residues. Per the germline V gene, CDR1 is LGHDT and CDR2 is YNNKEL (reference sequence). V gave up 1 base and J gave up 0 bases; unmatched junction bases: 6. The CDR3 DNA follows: TGTGCCAGCAGCCAAGGCTTGGGACAGCTAGCCAAAAACATTCAGTACTTC. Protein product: CASSQGLGQLAKNIQYF.

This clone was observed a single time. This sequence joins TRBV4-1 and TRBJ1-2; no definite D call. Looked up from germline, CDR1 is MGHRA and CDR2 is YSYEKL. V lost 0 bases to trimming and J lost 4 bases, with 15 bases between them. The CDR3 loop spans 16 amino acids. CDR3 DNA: TGCGCCAGCAGCCAAGATCCCTCCCCCGGAGGCTATGGCTACACCTTC. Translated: CASSQDPSPGGYGYTF.

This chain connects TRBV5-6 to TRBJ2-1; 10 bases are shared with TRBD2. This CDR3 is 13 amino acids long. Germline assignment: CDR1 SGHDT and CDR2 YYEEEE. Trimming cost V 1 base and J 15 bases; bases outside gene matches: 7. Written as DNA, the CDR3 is TGTGCCAGCAGCTTGTCCAGCGGGGGGGCGTGGTTCTTC. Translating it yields CASSLSSGGAWFF.

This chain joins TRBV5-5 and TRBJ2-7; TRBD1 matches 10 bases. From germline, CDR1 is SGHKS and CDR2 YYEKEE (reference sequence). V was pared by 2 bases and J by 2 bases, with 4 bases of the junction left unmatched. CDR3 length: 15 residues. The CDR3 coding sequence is TGTGCCAGCAGCTTAACCGGGACAGGGGCCTACGAGCAGTACTTC. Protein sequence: CASSLTGTGAYEQYF. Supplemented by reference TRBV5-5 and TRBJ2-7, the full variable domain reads DAGVTQSPTHLIKTRGQQVTLRCSPISGHKSVSWYQQVLGQGPQFIFQYYEKEERGRGNFPDRFSARQFPNYSSELNVNALLLGDSALYLCASSLTGTGAYEQYFGPGTRLTVT.

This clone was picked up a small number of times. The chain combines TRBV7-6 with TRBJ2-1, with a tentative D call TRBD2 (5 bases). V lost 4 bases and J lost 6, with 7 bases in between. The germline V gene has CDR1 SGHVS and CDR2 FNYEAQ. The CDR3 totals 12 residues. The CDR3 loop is CASSSGFNEQFF. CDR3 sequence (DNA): TGTGCCAGCAGCTCGGGATTCAATGAGCAGTTCTTC. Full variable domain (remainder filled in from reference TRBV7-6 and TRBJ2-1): GAGVSQSPRYKVTKRGQDVALRCDPISGHVSLYWYRQALGQGPEFLTYFNYEAQQDKSGLPNDRFSAERPEGSISTLTIQRTEQRDSAMYRCASSSGFNEQFFGPGTRLTVL.

CDR3: CASRPGDRDHEQYF. CDR3 sequence (DNA): TGTGCCAGTAGGCCCGGGGACAGGGACCACGAGCAGTACTTC. The chain employs TRBV19 and TRBJ2-7; 9 nucleotides match TRBD1. With 6 bases clipped from V and 5 bases from J, the junction kept 8 bases outside the gene matches. The CDR3 is made up of 14 amino acids. Looked up from germline, CDR1 is LNHDA and CDR2 is SQIVND (reference sequence).

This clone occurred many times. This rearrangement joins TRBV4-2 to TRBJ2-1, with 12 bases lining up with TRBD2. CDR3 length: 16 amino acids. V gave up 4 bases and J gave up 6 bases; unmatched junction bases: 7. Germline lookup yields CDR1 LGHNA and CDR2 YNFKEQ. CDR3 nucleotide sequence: TGTGCCAGCAGCCCCCGGACTAGCGGGGAGATCAATGAGCAGTTCTTC. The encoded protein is CASSPRTSGEINEQFF.

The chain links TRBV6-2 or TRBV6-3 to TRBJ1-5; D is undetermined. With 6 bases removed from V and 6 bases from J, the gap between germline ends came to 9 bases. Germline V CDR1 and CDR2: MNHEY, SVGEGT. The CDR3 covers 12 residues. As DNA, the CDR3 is TGTGCCAGCAGCGTTGGGAGTCAGCCCCAGCATTTT. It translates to CASSVGSQPQHF.

The CDR3 nucleotides are TGTGCCAGCAGCTTAGGACAGGAGCCTCAAGAGACCCAGTACTTC. Encoded protein: CASSLGQEPQETQYF. V usage is TRBV13 and J usage is TRBJ2-5, with D perhaps TRBD1 (5 bases). The CDR3 sequence is 15 residues long. The V end lost 0 bases, the J end lost 2 bases, and 10 bases lay between the germline ends. The germline V gene encodes CDR1 PRHDT and CDR2 FYEKMQ (reference sequence).

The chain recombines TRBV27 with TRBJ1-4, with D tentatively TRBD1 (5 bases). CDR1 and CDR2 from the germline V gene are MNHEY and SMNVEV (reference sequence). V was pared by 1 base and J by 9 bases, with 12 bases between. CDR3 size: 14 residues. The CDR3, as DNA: TGTGCCAGCAGTTTATTGCAGGGTCCTCAAAAACTGTTTTTT. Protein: CASSLLQGPQKLFF.

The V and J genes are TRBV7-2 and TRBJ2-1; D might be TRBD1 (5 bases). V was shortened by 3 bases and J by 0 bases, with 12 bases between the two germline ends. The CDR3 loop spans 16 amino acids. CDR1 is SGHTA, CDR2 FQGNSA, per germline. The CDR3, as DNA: TGTGCCAGCAGCTTCAGGGCCCTGAGCTCCTACAATGAGCAGTTCTTC. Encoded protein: CASSFRALSSYNEQFF.

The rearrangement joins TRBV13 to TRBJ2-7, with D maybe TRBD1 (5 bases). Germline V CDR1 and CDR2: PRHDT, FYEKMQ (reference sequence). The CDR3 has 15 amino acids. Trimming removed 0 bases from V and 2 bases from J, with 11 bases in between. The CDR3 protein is CASSLGSRVPYEQYF. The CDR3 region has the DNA TGTGCCAGCAGCTTAGGGTCCAGGGTTCCCTACGAGCAGTACTTC.

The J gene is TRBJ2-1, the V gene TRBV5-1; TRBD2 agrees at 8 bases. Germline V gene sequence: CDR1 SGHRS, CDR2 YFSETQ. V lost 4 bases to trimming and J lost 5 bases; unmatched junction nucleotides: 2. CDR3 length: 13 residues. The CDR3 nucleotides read TGCGCCAGCAGCGAACTAGCGGACAATGAGCAGTTCTTC. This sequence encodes CASSELADNEQFF.

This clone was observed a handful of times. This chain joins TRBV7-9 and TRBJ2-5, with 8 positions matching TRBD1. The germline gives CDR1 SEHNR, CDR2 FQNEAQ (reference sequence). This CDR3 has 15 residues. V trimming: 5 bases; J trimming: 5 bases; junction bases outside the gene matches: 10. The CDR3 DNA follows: TGTGCCAGCAGCCCCGGACAGGGAAGGATTGAGACCCAGTACTTC. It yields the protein CASSPGQGRIETQYF.

CDR3 in DNA: TGTGCCATCAGTGAGGGGCAGGGAGGGGAAGAGACCCAGTACTTC. Protein sequence: CAISEGQGGEETQYF. The V gene is TRBV10-3, the J gene TRBJ2-5, with 7 bases identical to TRBD2. CDR1 is ENHRY, CDR2 SYGVKD, per germline. The V segment lost 2 bases and the J segment 3 bases; nucleotides outside the gene matches: 6. The CDR3 length is 15 residues.

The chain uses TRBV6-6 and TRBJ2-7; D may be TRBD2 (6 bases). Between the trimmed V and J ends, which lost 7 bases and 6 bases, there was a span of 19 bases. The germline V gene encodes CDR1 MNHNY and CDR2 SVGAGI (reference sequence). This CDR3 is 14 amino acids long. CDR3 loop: CASTQLPWRAEQYF. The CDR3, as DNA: TGTGCCAGCACACAACTCCCCTGGAGGGCCGAGCAGTACTTC.

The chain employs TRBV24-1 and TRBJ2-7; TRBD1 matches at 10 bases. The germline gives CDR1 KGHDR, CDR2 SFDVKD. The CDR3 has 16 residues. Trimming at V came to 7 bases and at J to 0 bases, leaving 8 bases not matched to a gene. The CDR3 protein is CATSPRDRGSSYEQYF. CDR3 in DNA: TGTGCCACCAGCCCCCGGGACAGGGGTAGCTCCTACGAGCAGTACTTC.